This is a list of T cell receptor beta chains from one sample in a study of T cell responses to AZD1222 COVID-19 vaccine. Libraries were prepared by immunoSEQ multiplex PCR; TCRdb keeps only in-frame clonotypes and omits some of them. The table has 90,000 to 100,000 clones, 85% to 90% seen once; the top ten hold about 2.5%. Sequencing used peripheral blood, obtained on day 0 of AZD1222 vaccination. The receptors were sampled from an adult in good health. CDR3s include the opening cysteine and the closing phenylalanine or tryptophan. The D gene is left open where the match is weak. Only some rows state a clone size, as once, few, many or a class for expanded clones.

TRBV7-2,NA,TRBJ2-7,NA,TGTGCCAGCAGCTTAGCAAGCTCCTACGAGCAGTACTTC,CASSLASSYEQYF
TRBV3-1/TRBV3-2,TRBD1,TRBJ1-4,NA,TGTGCCAGCAGCCAAGAGGCCGGGACAGGGTATGAAAAACTGTTTTTT,CASSQEAGTGYEKLFF
TRBV28,NA,TRBJ2-2,NA,TGTGCCAGCAGTTTATCGGCCTCACCTTCGCGGTCAAGGGGTGACACCGGGGAGCTGTTTTTT,CASSLSASPSRSRGDTGELFF
TRBV3-1/TRBV3-2,NA,TRBJ2-2,NA,TGTGCCAGCAGCCAAGATCGCGGGGTCGGGGGGGAGCTGTTTTTT,CASSQDRGVGGELFF
TRBV5-4,TRBD1,TRBJ1-1,NA,TGTGCCAGCAGCTCCGGGACAGGGACGAACACTGAAGCTTTCTTT,CASSSGTGTNTEAFF
TRBV5-1,TRBD1,TRBJ1-1,NA,TGCGCCAGCAGCCCAGACAGGGCGGACACTGAAGCTTTCTTT,CASSPDRADTEAFF
TRBV4-1,NA,TRBJ1-1,NA,TGCGCCAGCAGCCAAGTTCGGGCAATTTCGAACACTGAAGCTTTCTTT,CASSQVRAISNTEAFF
TRBV7-9,NA,TRBJ1-5,NA,TGTGCCAGCAGCCCCGGTCTTCAGCCCCAGCATTTT,CASSPGLQPQHF
TRBV15,TRBD2,TRBJ2-7,NA,TGTGCCACCGGCAGAGATCGGGGACTAGCGGGAGGGGGCTACGAGCAGTACTTC,CATGRDRGLAGGGYEQYF
TRBV6-5,TRBD2,TRBJ2-1,once,TGTGCCACCCGACTAGCGGGAGTTGAGCAGTTCTTC,CATRLAGVEQFF
TRBV7-2,TRBD1,TRBJ2-1,NA,TGTGCCAGCAGCCGGCTCGGGACAGGGAGGATTATTGAGCAGTTCTTC,CASSRLGTGRIIEQFF
TRBV2,NA,TRBJ2-3,NA,TGTGCCAGCAGTCCACAAACGGTGGCTAGCGACACCCGAGGGGGTTACACAGATACGCAGTATTTT,CASSPQTVASDTRGGYTDTQYF
TRBV6-5,NA,TRBJ2-2,NA,TGTGCCAGCAGGCTAGCAGCCACCGGGGAGCTGTTTTTT,CASRLAATGELFF
TRBV29-1,TRBD2,TRBJ2-1,once,TGCAGCGTTGGAGCGGGAGACTACAATGAGCAGTTCTTC,CSVGAGDYNEQFF
TRBV5-4,TRBD1,TRBJ2-7,NA,TGTGCCAGCAGATATGGGGGTACAGGGGGCGCCTACGAGCAGTACTTC,CASRYGGTGGAYEQYF
TRBV6-5,TRBD1,TRBJ1-3,few,TGTGCCAGCAGCCCCGGGACAGGGTACAGCACCATATATTTT,CASSPGTGYSTIYF
TRBV4-3,TRBD2,TRBJ2-1,once,TGCGCCAGCAGCCAGGAGGGACTAGCGTATCGCAATGAGCAGTTCTTC,CASSQEGLAYRNEQFF
TRBV6-6,TRBD1,TRBJ2-7,NA,TGTGCCAGCAGGGACAGGGAACCGACAGGTGCCTACGAGCAGTACTTC,CASRDREPTGAYEQYF
TRBV14,NA,TRBJ2-7,NA,TGTGCCAGCAGCCTTTCGGGTCGAGTGTTCAACTACGAGCAGTACTTC,CASSLSGRVFNYEQYF
TRBV6-5,NA,TRBJ2-7,few,TGTGCCAGCTTTTACGGCCAGGGCAGGGACCACGAGCAGTACTTC,CASFYGQGRDHEQYF
TRBV5-1,NA,TRBJ1-5,NA,TGCGCCAGCAGCTTGGATTGCCAGGTGGGGAGCAATCAGCCCCAGCATTTT,CASSLDCQVGSNQPQHF
TRBV28,TRBD2,TRBJ2-7,few,TGTGCCAGCAGTGCCCGGAGTCGCGGGAGTCCTTATACCTACGAGCAGTACTTC,CASSARSRGSPYTYEQYF
TRBV7-2,NA,TRBJ1-6,NA,TGTGCCAGCAGCTTAGTACCACAGGGCCTTAATTCACCCCTCCACTTT,CASSLVPQGLNSPLHF
TRBV6-2/TRBV6-3,TRBD1,TRBJ1-1,NA,TGTGCCAGCAGTTACTCGAGGGACAGGGGGCGTATGAACACTGAAGCTTTCTTT,CASSYSRDRGRMNTEAFF
TRBV4-2,NA,TRBJ1-3,NA,TGTGCCAGCAGCCAAGATTGGTCAGGGTCTGGAAACACCATATATTTT,CASSQDWSGSGNTIYF
TRBV5-1,TRBD1,TRBJ2-1,NA,TGCGCCAGCAGCTTCCCCCCGGGACAGGGAACGAGCTCCTACAATGAGCAGTTCTTC,CASSFPPGQGTSSYNEQFF
TRBV6-5,NA,TRBJ2-7,NA,TGTGCCAGCAGTAAACAGGAGTCGGTGGGCGAGCAGTACTTC,CASSKQESVGEQYF
TRBV3-1/TRBV3-2,NA,TRBJ1-2,NA,TGTGCCAGCAGCCAAGTCTCGGGCCTTGGCTACACCTTC,CASSQVSGLGYTF
TRBV19,NA,TRBJ1-2,NA,TGTGCCAGTAGTCTCCACAGGGAATTTAACTATGGCTACACCTTC,CASSLHREFNYGYTF
TRBV28,NA,TRBJ1-2,NA,TGTGCCAGCAGTTTATCACCGGGGGACAATCGTATGAGGACTAACTATGGCTACACCTTC,CASSLSPGDNRMRTNYGYTF
TRBV6-5,NA,TRBJ2-5,NA,TGTGCCAGCCTACCGGGACACCCAAAAGAGACCCAGTACTTC,CASLPGHPKETQYF
TRBV10-3,TRBD1,TRBJ1-2,NA,TGTGCCATCAGTGAGGTGGGACAGGGATTTGGCTACACCTTC,CAISEVGQGFGYTF
TRBV3-1/TRBV3-2,TRBD2,TRBJ2-7,NA,TGTGCCAGCAGTCATACTAGCGGGTCCTACGAGCAGTACTTC,CASSHTSGSYEQYF
TRBV28,TRBD2,TRBJ2-7,NA,TGTGCCAGCAGTAGTCCGGGACTAGCGTTGATGTACGAGCAGTACTTC,CASSSPGLALMYEQYF
TRBV21-1,NA,TRBJ2-1,NA,TGTGCCAGCAGCATCGGACAGGGAACAAAAATTTACAATGAGCAGTTCTTC,CASSIGQGTKIYNEQFF
TRBV9,NA,TRBJ1-1,NA,TGTGCCAGCAGCGAAGGCGTGAACACTGAAGCTTTCTTT,CASSEGVNTEAFF
TRBV9,TRBD2,TRBJ2-5,NA,TGTGCCAGCAGCGTAGGGGGACTAGCGAAGACCCAGTACTTC,CASSVGGLAKTQYF